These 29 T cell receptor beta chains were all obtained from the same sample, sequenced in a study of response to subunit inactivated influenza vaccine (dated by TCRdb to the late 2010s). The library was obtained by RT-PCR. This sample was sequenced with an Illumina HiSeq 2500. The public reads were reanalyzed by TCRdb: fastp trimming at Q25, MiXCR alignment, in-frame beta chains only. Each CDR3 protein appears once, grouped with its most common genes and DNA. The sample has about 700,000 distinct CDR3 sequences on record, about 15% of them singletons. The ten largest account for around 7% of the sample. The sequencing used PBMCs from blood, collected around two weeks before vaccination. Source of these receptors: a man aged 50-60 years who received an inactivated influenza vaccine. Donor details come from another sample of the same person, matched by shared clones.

The CDR3 nucleotides are TGCGCCAGCAGCTCCGGGACTAGCGGGGGTCTGACAGATACGCAGTATTTT. Protein: CASSSGTSGGLTDTQYF. The J gene is TRBJ2-3, the V gene TRBV5-1, with 14 positions matching TRBD2. Germline V gene sequence: CDR1 SGHRS, CDR2 YFSETQ. The CDR3 consists of 17 residues. Trimming removed 3 bases from V and 3 bases from J; junction bases left unmatched: 6.

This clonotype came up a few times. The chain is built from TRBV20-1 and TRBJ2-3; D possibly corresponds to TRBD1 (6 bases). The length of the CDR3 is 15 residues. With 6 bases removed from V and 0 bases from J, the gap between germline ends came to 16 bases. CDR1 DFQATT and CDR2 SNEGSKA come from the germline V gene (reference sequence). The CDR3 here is CSATEDSTSTDTQYF. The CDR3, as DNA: TGCAGTGCCACGGAGGACAGCACTAGCACAGATACGCAGTATTTT.

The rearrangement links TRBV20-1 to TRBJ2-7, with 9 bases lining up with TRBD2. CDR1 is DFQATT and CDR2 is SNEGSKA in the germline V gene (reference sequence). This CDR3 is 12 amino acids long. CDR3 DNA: TGCACTGCGCGGGAGGGCGCCTACGAGCAGTACTTC. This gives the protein CTAREGAYEQYF.

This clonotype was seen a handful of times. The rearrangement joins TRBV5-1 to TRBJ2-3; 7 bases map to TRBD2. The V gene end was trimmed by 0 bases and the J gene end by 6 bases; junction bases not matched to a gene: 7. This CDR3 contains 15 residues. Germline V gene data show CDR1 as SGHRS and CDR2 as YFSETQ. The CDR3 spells CASSLAGRELDTQYF. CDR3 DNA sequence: TGCGCCAGCAGCTTGGCCGGGCGGGAGTTGGATACGCAGTATTTT.

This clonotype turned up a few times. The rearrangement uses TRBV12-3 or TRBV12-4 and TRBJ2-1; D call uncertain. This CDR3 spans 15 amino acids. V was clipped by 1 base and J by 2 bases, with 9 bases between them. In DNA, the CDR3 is TGTGCCAGCAGTTTAGATCTAGGAACCTACAATGAGCAGTTCTTC. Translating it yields CASSLDLGTYNEQFF.

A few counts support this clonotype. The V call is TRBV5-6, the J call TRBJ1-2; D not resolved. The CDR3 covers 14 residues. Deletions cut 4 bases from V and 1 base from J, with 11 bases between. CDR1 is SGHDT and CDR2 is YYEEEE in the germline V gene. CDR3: CASSRGTLNYGYTF. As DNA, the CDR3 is TGTGCCAGCAGCCGCGGAACACTTAACTATGGCTACACCTTC.

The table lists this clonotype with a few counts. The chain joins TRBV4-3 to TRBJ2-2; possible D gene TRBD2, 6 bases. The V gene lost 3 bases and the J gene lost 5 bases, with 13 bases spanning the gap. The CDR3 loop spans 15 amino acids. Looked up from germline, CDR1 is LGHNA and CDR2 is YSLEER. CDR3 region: CASSHLDRGTGELFF. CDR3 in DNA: TGCGCCAGCAGCCATCTCGATCGGGGGACCGGGGAGCTGTTTTTT.

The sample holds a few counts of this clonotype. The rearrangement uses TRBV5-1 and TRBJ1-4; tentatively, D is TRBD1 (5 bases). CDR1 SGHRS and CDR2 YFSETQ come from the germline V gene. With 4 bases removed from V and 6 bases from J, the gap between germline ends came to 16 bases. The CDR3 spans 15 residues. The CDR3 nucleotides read TGCGCCAGCAGCACGGGACCGCGGGCTTATGAAAAACTGTTTTTT. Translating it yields CASSTGPRAYEKLFF.

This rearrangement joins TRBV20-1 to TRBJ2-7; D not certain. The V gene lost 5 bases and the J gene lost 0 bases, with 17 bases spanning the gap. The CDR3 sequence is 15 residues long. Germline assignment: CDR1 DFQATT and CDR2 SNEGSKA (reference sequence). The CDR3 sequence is CSAEPTQRSSYEQYF. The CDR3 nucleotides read TGCAGTGCTGAACCGACACAACGGAGCTCCTACGAGCAGTACTTC.

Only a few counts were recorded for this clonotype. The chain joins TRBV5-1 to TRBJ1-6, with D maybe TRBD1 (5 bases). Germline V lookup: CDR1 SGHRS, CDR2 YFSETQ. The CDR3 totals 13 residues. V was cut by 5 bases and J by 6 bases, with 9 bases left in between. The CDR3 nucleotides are TGCGCCAGCAGTCCGGGGCGTAATTCACCCCTCCACTTT. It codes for CASSPGRNSPLHF.

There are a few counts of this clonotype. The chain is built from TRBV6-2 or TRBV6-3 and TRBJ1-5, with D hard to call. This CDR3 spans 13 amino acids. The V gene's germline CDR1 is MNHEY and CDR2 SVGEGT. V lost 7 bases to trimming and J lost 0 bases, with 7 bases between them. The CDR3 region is CASNRNSNQPQHF. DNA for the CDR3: TGTGCCAGCAACAGAAATAGCAATCAGCCCCAGCATTTT.

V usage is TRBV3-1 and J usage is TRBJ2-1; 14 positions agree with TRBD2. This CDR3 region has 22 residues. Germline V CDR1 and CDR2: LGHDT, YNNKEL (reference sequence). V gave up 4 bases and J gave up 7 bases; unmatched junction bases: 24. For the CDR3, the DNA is TGTGCCAGCAGCCCATATCCCTCTATTTCCGGGACTAGCGGGAGCCTCTTGAATGAGCAGTTCTTC. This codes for CASSPYPSISGTSGSLLNEQFF.

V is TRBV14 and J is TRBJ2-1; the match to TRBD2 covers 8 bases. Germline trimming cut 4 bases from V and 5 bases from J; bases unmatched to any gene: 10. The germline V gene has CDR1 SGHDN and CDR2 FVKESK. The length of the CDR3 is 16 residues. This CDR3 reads CASSPKMGTRNNEQFF. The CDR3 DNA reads TGTGCCAGCAGCCCTAAGATGGGGACTAGGAACAATGAGCAGTTCTTC.

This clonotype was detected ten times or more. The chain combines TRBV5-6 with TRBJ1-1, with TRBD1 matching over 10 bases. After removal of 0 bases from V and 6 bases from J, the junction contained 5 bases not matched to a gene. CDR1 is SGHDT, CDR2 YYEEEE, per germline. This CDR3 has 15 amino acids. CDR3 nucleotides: TGTGCCAGCAGCTTGGTAGGGACAGGGGTATCTGAAGCTTTCTTT. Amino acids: CASSLVGTGVSEAFF.

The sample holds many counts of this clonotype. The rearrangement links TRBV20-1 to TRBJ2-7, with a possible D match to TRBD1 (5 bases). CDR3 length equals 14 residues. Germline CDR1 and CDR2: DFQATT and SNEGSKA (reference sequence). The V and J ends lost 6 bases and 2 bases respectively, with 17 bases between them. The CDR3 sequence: CSARLEGAPYEQYF. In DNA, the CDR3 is TGCAGTGCCAGGTTGGAAGGGGCCCCCTACGAGCAGTACTTC.

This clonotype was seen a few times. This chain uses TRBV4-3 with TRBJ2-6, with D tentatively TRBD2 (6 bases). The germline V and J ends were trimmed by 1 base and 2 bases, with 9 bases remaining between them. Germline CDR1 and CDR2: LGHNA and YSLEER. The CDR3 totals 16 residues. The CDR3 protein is CASSQGGVPGANVLTF. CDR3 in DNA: TGCGCCAGCAGCCAAGGCGGGGTTCCTGGGGCCAACGTCCTGACTTTC.

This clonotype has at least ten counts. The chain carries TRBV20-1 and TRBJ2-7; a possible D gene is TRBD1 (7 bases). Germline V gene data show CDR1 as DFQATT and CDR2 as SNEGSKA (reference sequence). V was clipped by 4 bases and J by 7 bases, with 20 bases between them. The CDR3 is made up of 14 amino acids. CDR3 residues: CSANAGQGVREQYF. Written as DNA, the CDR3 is TGCAGTGCTAACGCGGGGCAGGGGGTAAGAGAGCAGTACTTC.

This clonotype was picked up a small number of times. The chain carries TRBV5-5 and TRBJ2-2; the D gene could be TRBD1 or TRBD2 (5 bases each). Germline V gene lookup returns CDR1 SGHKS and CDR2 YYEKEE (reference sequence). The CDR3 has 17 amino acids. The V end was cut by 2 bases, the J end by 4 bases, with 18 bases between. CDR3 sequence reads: CASSFRDPSSGTGELFF. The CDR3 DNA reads TGTGCCAGCAGCTTCCGGGACCCGAGTTCTGGCACCGGGGAGCTGTTTTTT.

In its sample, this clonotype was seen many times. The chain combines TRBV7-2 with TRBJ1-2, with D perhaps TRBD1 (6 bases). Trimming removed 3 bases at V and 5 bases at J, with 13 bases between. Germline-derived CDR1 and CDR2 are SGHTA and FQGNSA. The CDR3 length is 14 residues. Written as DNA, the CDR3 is TGTGCCAGCAGCTTTACACAGGGTCGGTATGGCTACACCTTC. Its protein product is CASSFTQGRYGYTF.

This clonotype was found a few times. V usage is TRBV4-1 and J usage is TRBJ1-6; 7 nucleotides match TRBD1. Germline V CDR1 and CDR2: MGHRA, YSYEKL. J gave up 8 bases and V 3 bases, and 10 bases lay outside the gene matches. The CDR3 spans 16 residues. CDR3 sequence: CASSHFSGTVDSPLHF. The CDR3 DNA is TGCGCCAGCAGCCATTTCTCCGGGACAGTGGATTCACCCCTCCACTTT.

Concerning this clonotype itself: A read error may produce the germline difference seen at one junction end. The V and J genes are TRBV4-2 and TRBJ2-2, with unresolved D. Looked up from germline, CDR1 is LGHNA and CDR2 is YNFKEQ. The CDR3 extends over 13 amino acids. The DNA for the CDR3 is TGTGCCAGCAGCGAAGAGGTTCCCGGGGAGCTGTTTTTT. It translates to CASSEEVPGELFF.

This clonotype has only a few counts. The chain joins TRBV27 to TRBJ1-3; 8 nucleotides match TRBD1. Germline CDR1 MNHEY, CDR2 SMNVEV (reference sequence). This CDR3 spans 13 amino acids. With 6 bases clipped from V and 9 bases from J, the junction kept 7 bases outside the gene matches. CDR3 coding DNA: TGTGCCAGCAGCCCGGACAGGGCGAGCACCATATATTTT. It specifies CASSPDRASTIYF.

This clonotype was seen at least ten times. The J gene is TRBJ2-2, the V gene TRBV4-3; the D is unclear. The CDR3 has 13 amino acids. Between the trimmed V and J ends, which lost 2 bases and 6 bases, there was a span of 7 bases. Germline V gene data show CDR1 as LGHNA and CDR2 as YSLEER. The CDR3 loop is CASSQLVAGELFF. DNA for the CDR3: TGCGCCAGCAGCCAACTAGTAGCCGGGGAGCTGTTTTTT.

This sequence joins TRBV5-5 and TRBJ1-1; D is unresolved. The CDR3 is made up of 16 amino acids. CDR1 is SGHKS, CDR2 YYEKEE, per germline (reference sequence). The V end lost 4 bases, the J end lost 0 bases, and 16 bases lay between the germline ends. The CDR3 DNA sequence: TGTGCCAGCAGCCTAAAAGACACCAACATGAACACTGAAGCTTTCTTT. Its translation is CASSLKDTNMNTEAFF. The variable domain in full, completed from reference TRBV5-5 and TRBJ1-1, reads DAGVTQSPTHLIKTRGQQVTLRCSPISGHKSVSWYQQVLGQGPQFIFQYYEKEERGRGNFPDRFSARQFPNYSSELNVNALLLGDSALYLCASSLKDTNMNTEAFFGQGTRLTVV.

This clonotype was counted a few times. This chain's CDR3 is CASRAPRGRRNYGYTF. The CDR3 region has the DNA TGTGCCAGCAGGGCACCCCGAGGACGGCGTAACTATGGCTACACCTTC. The chain has TRBV12-3 or TRBV12-4 and TRBJ1-2, with no clear D. This CDR3 contains 16 residues. V dropped 6 bases and J dropped 1 base, with 18 bases sitting between them.

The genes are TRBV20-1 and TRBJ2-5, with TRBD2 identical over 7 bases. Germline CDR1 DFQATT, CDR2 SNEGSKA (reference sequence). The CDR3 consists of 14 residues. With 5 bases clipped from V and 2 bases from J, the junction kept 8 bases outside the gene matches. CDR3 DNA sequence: TGCAGTGCTCCCCGCTGGGAGGGGCAAGAGACCCAGTACTTC. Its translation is CSAPRWEGQETQYF.

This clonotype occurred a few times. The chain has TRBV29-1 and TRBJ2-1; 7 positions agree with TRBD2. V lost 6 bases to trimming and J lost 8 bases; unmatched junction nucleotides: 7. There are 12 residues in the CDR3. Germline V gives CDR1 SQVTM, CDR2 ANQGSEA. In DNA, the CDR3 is TGCAGCGTCGGACTAGGTGGCTATGAGCAGTTCTTC. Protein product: CSVGLGGYEQFF.

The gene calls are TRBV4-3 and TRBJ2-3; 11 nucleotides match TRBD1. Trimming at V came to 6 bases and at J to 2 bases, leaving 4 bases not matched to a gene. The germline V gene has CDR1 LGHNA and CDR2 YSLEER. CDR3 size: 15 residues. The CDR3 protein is CASRGTGGSTDTQYF. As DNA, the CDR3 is TGCGCCAGCAGAGGGACAGGGGGATCCACAGATACGCAGTATTTT.

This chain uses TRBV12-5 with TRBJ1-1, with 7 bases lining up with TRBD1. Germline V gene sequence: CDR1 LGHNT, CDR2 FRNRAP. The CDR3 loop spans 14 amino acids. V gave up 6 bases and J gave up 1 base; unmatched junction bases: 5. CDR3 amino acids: CASGTGTENTEAFF. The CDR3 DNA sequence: TGTGCTAGTGGGACCGGGACAGAGAACACTGAAGCTTTCTTT.